This TCR beta chain was identified during a study of CD8 T cells in ankylosing spondylitis. After removal of 2 bases from V and 6 bases from J, the junction contained 4 bases not matched to a gene. The CDR3 runs 16 residues. Preparation of TCR beta libraries was done by quantitative 5'-RACE with molecular barcodes. MiXCR was run by TCRdb on the 5' RACE reads, yielding one entry per CDR3 protein. The sample has about 160,000 distinct CDR3 sequences; around 20% are singletons. Sequencing input: blood, either unsorted or a sorted T cell fraction (not recorded which). The TCR sequence derives from a male donor with ankylosing spondylitis or in good health (not recorded which). V gene TRBV12-3 or TRBV12-4 combines with J gene TRBJ2-2; 12 bases are shared with TRBD1. The DNA of the CDR3 is TGTGCCAGCAGTTTATGGGACAGGGGGCCGGCCGGGGAGCTGTTTTTT. Translating gives CASSLWDRGPAGELFF.